The 28 T cell receptor beta chains below come from one sample, sequenced in a study of cytomegalovirus exposure and HLA in healthy donors. The primer mix had 60 Vbeta and 13 Jbeta primers. TCRdb keeps only in-frame clones here, not all; method: immunoSEQ multiplex PCR. The repertoire includes approximately 100,000 clones, approximately 9% of them detected once, and around 4.9% sits in the top ten. Material for sequencing was PBMCs. The receptors derive from a man aged 50 to 60 in good health and CMV-seropositive.

The rearrangement uses TRBV27 and TRBJ1-2; unclear D gene. The CDR3 contains 14 residues. In germline, CDR1 is MNHEY, CDR2 SMNVEV (reference sequence). Trimming stripped 0 bases from V and 3 bases from J, with 8 bases between. The CDR3 sequence: CASSLSPGDYGYTF. As DNA, the CDR3 is TGTGCCAGCAGTTTATCACCGGGAGACTATGGCTACACCTTC.

This clone was seen more than once but under ten times. The rearrangement joins TRBV30 to TRBJ1-3; a possible D gene is TRBD1 (6 bases). CDR1 GTSNPN and CDR2 SVGIG come from the germline V gene (reference sequence). The CDR3 is 12 amino acids. The V gene lost 5 bases and the J gene lost 2 bases, with 7 bases spanning the gap. Here the CDR3 reads CAWQGPGNTIYF. CDR3 DNA: TGTGCCTGGCAGGGGCCTGGAAACACCATATATTTT.

The chain is built from TRBV9 and TRBJ2-7; TRBD1 matches at 9 bases. CDR1 and CDR2 (germline): SGDLS, YYNGEE. The CDR3 consists of 14 residues. V lost 5 bases, J lost 2 bases, and 5 bases stayed unmatched. CDR3: CASSRDRGAYEQYF. Here the CDR3 DNA reads TGTGCCAGCAGTCGAGACAGGGGGGCCTACGAGCAGTACTTC.

V and J are TRBV27 and TRBJ2-7; no clear D gene. Germline V lookup: CDR1 MNHEY, CDR2 SMNVEV (reference sequence). The CDR3 totals 15 residues. Trimming shortened V by 2 bases and J by 2 bases, and 13 bases separated the two germline ends. CDR3: CASSLGAGTAYEQYF. In DNA, the CDR3 is TGTGCCAGCAGTTTAGGTGCAGGAACCGCCTACGAGCAGTACTTC.

This chain connects TRBV19 to TRBJ2-6; the match to TRBD2 covers 9 bases. The V and J ends lost 1 base and 4 bases, in that order; junction bases with no gene match: 11. Germline loops: CDR1 LNHDA, CDR2 SQIVND (reference sequence). This CDR3 spans 19 amino acids. The CDR3, as DNA: TGTGCCAGTAGTATAGTTCTGAGCGGGAGGTTTAGAGGGGCCAACGTCCTGACTTTC. It codes for CASSIVLSGRFRGANVLTF.

The rearrangement links TRBV19 to TRBJ1-1; no firm D call. V lost 7 bases and J 7 bases, leaving 16 bases between the germline ends. The CDR3 loop spans 13 amino acids. CDR1 LNHDA and CDR2 SQIVND come from the germline V gene (reference sequence). In nucleotides, the CDR3 is TGTGCCAGTATAGGAAGGGAGGAGGGTGAAGCTTTCTTT. Amino acids: CASIGREEGEAFF.

Only a few counts were recorded for this clone. J is TRBJ1-1 and V is TRBV6-5; D not resolved. The germline V and J ends were trimmed by 10 bases and 0 bases, with 9 bases remaining between them. The CDR3 is 12 amino acids. Germline loops: CDR1 MNHEY, CDR2 SVGAGI. For the CDR3, the DNA is TGTGCCACCGGCCGGGTGAACACTGAAGCTTTCTTT. The encoded protein is CATGRVNTEAFF.

This clone turned up a few times. The V and J genes are TRBV7-2 and TRBJ2-1; 11 nucleotides line up with TRBD2. V was clipped by 0 bases and J by 13 bases; unmatched bases: 8. The CDR3 extends over 15 amino acids. CDR1 is SGHTA and CDR2 is FQGNSA in the germline V gene. CDR3 residues: CASSLAGTSGSSQFF. CDR3 DNA sequence: TGTGCCAGCAGCTTAGCGGGAACTAGCGGGAGTAGTCAGTTCTTC.

The chain combines TRBV10-3 with TRBJ2-1, with 11 positions matching TRBD2. Unmatched junction bases numbered 9, after V lost 10 bases and J lost 7 bases. This CDR3 contains 14 residues. Germline V gene lookup returns CDR1 ENHRY and CDR2 SYGVKD. CDR3 DNA sequence: TGTGCCACCCGCGCTAGCGGGGGGCGGAATGAGCAGTTCTTC. Its translation: CATRASGGRNEQFF.

This clone has more than one count but fewer than ten. This rearrangement joins TRBV6-6 to TRBJ2-7; TRBD1 aligns across 11 bases. Germline loops: CDR1 MNHNY, CDR2 SVGAGI (reference sequence). The CDR3 consists of 14 residues. V shed 6 bases and J 6 bases; nucleotides not matched to a gene: 7. The CDR3 reads CASRPGTGGGEQYF. CDR3 bases: TGTGCCAGCAGACCCGGGACAGGGGGTGGCGAGCAGTACTTC.

This clone appeared a few times. The V gene is TRBV7-2, the J gene TRBJ2-5, with TRBD1 as a possible D gene (5 bases). CDR1 is SGHTA and CDR2 is FQGNSA in the germline V gene. V was clipped by 0 bases and J by 5 bases, with 10 bases between them. The CDR3 is 14 residues long. As DNA, the CDR3 is TGTGCCAGCAGCTTAGCAGCAGGGCTGGAGACCCAGTACTTC. This translates into CASSLAAGLETQYF. The full variable domain, rest sourced from reference TRBV7-2 and TRBJ2-5, is GAGVSQSPSNKVTEKGKDVELRCDPISGHTALYWYRQSLGQGLEFLIYFQGNSAPDKSGLPSDRFSAERTGGSVSTLTIQRTQQEDSAVYLCASSLAAGLETQYFGPGTRLLVL.

The gene calls are TRBV30 and TRBJ1-6; D uncertain. This CDR3 is built from 13 residues. The germline V gene has CDR1 GTSNPN and CDR2 SVGIG (reference sequence). V was clipped by 5 bases and J by 9 bases, with 14 bases between them. CDR3 sequence reads: CAWGPTAGSPLHF. The CDR3 bases are TGTGCCTGGGGACCTACGGCGGGTTCACCCCTCCACTTT.

The chain has TRBV7-9 and TRBJ2-3, with TRBD1 as a possible D gene (5 bases). V gave up 3 bases and J gave up 0 bases, with 10 bases separating them. Germline V gives CDR1 SEHNR, CDR2 FQNEAQ (reference sequence). The CDR3 sequence is 15 residues long. Here the CDR3 DNA reads TGTGCCAGCAGCTTCTCGACAGCTAGCACAGATACGCAGTATTTT. The encoded protein is CASSFSTASTDTQYF.

V and J are TRBV4-1 and TRBJ2-7, with 7 nucleotides matching TRBD2. The CDR3 spans 15 residues. Germline assignment: CDR1 MGHRA and CDR2 YSYEKL. The trim removed 0 bases at V and 3 bases at J, leaving 5 bases unmatched. The CDR3 here is CASSQEGGSIYEQYF. The CDR3 DNA reads as TGCGCCAGCAGCCAAGAAGGCGGGAGTATCTACGAGCAGTACTTC.

This clone was picked up a small number of times. This sequence joins TRBV7-9 and TRBJ1-1; 7 positions agree with TRBD1. Per the germline V gene, CDR1 is SEHNR and CDR2 is FQNEAQ (reference sequence). The CDR3 is 15 amino acids. J gave up 3 bases and V 4 bases, and 8 bases lay outside the gene matches. This CDR3 is CASSSNRGSDTEAFF. CDR3 nucleotides: TGTGCCAGCAGCTCAAACAGGGGAAGTGACACTGAAGCTTTCTTT.

This clone was picked up a small number of times. The identical CDR3 is also encoded by other nucleotide sequences in the sample. The CDR3 DNA is TGTGCCAGTAGAGACAGGGGGAACACCGGGGAGCTGTTTTTT. Its translation is CASRDRGNTGELFF. This rearrangement joins TRBV19 to TRBJ2-2; TRBD1 agrees at 8 bases. CDR1 and CDR2 (germline): LNHDA, SQIVND (reference sequence). The ends lost 6 bases at V and 1 base at J; junction bases unmatched: 1. The CDR3 covers 14 residues.

The chain couples TRBV28 to TRBJ2-7; 8 bases line up with TRBD2. Germline V lookup: CDR1 MDHEN, CDR2 SYDVKM. V gave up 6 bases and J gave up 2 bases; unmatched junction bases: 9. The CDR3 has 15 residues. The DNA of the CDR3 is TGTGCCAGCAGCCCTGCGGGAGGAACCGCCTACGAGCAGTACTTC. This codes for CASSPAGGTAYEQYF.

This clone came up a few times. The V and J genes are TRBV7-9 and TRBJ2-1, with D hard to call. V lost 5 bases and J 7 bases, leaving 12 bases between the germline ends. Germline V gives CDR1 SEHNR, CDR2 FQNEAQ (reference sequence). This CDR3 is 13 amino acids long. CDR3 coding DNA: TGTGCCAGCAGCCCCCTCTACGGGAATGAGCAGTTCTTC. It translates to CASSPLYGNEQFF.

The rearrangement joins TRBV4-1 to TRBJ2-6; tentative D call: TRBD1 (5 bases). The V end was cut by 1 base, the J end by 4 bases, with 11 bases between. Germline V gives CDR1 MGHRA, CDR2 YSYEKL. The length of the CDR3 is 16 residues. CDR3 region: CASSQGGRLGANVLTF. CDR3 DNA sequence: TGCGCCAGCAGCCAAGGGGGCCGACTCGGGGCCAACGTCCTGACTTTC.

This clone came up a few times. The V gene is TRBV13, the J gene TRBJ1-6; D remains ambiguous. The length of the CDR3 is 12 residues. Per germline, CDR1 PRHDT and CDR2 FYEKMQ (reference sequence). V was trimmed by 5 bases and J by 11 bases, leaving 10 bases between them. CDR3 nucleotide sequence: TGTGCCAGCAGCCGGGAAACACCACCCCTCCACTTT. It encodes CASSRETPPLHF.

The sample holds a few counts of this clone. The rearrangement links TRBV27 to TRBJ1-4, with TRBD1 matching over 8 bases. The germline V gene encodes CDR1 MNHEY and CDR2 SMNVEV (reference sequence). The V segment lost 5 bases and the J segment 4 bases; nucleotides outside the gene matches: 15. This CDR3 is 18 amino acids long. The CDR3 region is CASSTNTGQDPGNEKLFF. The DNA for the CDR3 is TGTGCCAGCAGTACGAACACGGGACAGGATCCCGGTAATGAAAAACTGTTTTTT.

This chain links TRBV27 with TRBJ1-6; 7 bases are shared with TRBD1. J was trimmed by 7 bases and V by 6 bases; bases with no gene match: 9. CDR1 is MNHEY, CDR2 SMNVEV, per germline (reference sequence). This CDR3 is 15 amino acids long. The CDR3 sequence is CASRPVQGSNSPLHF. CDR3 sequence (DNA): TGTGCCAGCAGACCGGTACAGGGGTCAAATTCACCCCTCCACTTT.

The genes are TRBV7-9 and TRBJ2-3, with 7 bases identical to TRBD1. Germline trimming cut 1 base from V and 4 bases from J; bases unmatched to any gene: 8. In germline, CDR1 is SEHNR, CDR2 FQNEAQ (reference sequence). The CDR3 covers 16 residues. CDR3 sequence: CASSLEGTTGPDTQYF. The CDR3 DNA sequence: TGTGCCAGCAGCTTAGAGGGGACGACAGGGCCAGATACGCAGTATTTT.

A few counts support this clone. The rearrangement joins TRBV29-1 to TRBJ2-1; D unresolved. From germline, CDR1 is SQVTM and CDR2 ANQGSEA. This CDR3 region has 13 residues. Trimming shortened V by 4 bases and J by 0 bases, and 7 bases separated the two germline ends. This chain's CDR3 is CSVAESSYNEQFF. CDR3 in DNA: TGCAGCGTTGCCGAGAGCTCCTACAATGAGCAGTTCTTC.

This clone occurred a few times. This sequence joins TRBV28 and TRBJ2-7; TRBD2 might be the D (5 bases). The germline V gene has CDR1 MDHEN and CDR2 SYDVKM. The CDR3 has 14 residues. V shed 8 bases and J shed 4 bases, with 18 bases lying between them. The CDR3 DNA reads as TGTGCCAGCGGAGGTTCTTCCCCCCATTACGAGCAGTACTTC. Translating it yields CASGGSSPHYEQYF.

This clone was seen only a few times. The J gene is TRBJ2-2, the V gene TRBV5-1, with 10 bases lining up with TRBD1. The V and J ends lost 5 bases and 7 bases, in that order; junction bases with no gene match: 8. Germline V lookup: CDR1 SGHRS, CDR2 YFSETQ. The CDR3 is made up of 15 amino acids. CDR3 DNA: TGCGCCAGCAGGAGGGCCGGGACAGGGGTCGGGGAGCTGTTTTTT. Its protein product is CASRRAGTGVGELFF.

The rearrangement uses TRBV7-2 and TRBJ2-1; D may be TRBD1 (6 bases). The CDR3 is 15 amino acids. V was clipped by 5 bases and J by 7 bases, with 18 bases between them. From germline, CDR1 is SGHTA and CDR2 FQGNSA. The CDR3 reads CASSREGESWNEQFF. DNA of the CDR3: TGTGCCAGCAGCCGAGAGGGGGAGTCTTGGAATGAGCAGTTCTTC. Based on the CDR3 plus reference TRBV7-2 and TRBJ2-1, the full variable domain is GAGVSQSPSNKVTEKGKDVELRCDPISGHTALYWYRQSLGQGLEFLIYFQGNSAPDKSGLPSDRFSAERTGGSVSTLTIQRTQQEDSAVYLCASSREGESWNEQFFGPGTRLTVL.

This rearrangement joins TRBV5-4 to TRBJ2-1; 14 nucleotides align to TRBD2. The CDR3 sequence is 16 residues long. The germline V gene has CDR1 SGHNT and CDR2 YYREEE (reference sequence). The junction had 2 bases not matched to a gene; V was cut back by 0 bases and J by 6 bases. CDR3 sequence reads: CASSLEGLAGVNEQFF. In DNA, the CDR3 is TGTGCCAGCAGCTTGGAGGGACTAGCGGGAGTCAATGAGCAGTTCTTC. Filled out from reference TRBV5-4 and TRBJ2-1, the complete variable domain reads ETGVTQSPTHLIKTRGQQVTLRCSSQSGHNTVSWYQQALGQGPQFIFQYYREEENGRGNFPPRFSGLQFPNYSSELNVNALELDDSALYLCASSLEGLAGVNEQFFGPGTRLTVL.